The 10 T cell receptor beta chains given below trace back to one sample, sequenced in a study of regulatory T cells in long-lasting Graves disease. Time point given: newly diagnosed GD, antithyroid drugs for less than 3 months. After RNA was extracted from PBMCs, the TCR library was made from it. Both iRepertoire HTBI primers and Arm-PCR of CDR3 regions were used to build the TCR beta libraries. MiXCR, applied by TCRdb to the multiplex PCR reads, yields one record per CDR3 protein. The sample has about 220,000 distinct CDR3 sequences; around 19% are singletons. This sample also belongs to another study, concerning T cells in Graves' hyperthyroidism and ophthalmopathy.

Material: peripheral blood mononuclear cells (PBMCs), obtained at new diagnosis, from a patient treated with antithyroid drugs. Receptors originate from a woman aged 30 to 39 with Graves disease.

This clonotype was counted ten times or more. J is TRBJ1-5 and V is TRBV28, with 10 bases lining up with TRBD1. Germline V lookup: CDR1 MDHEN, CDR2 SYDVKM. The CDR3 has 16 residues. With 5 bases clipped from V and 6 bases from J, the junction kept 10 bases outside the gene matches. CDR3 nucleotide sequence: TGTGCCAGCAGTAAGAGGGGGACAGGGGTTCGTCAGCCCCAGCATTTT. Its translation is CASSKRGTGVRQPQHF.

In its sample, this clonotype was seen many times. V is TRBV2 and J is TRBJ2-7; TRBD2 is a possible D gene (6 bases). The CDR3 length is 12 residues. CDR1 SNHLY and CDR2 FYNNEI come from the germline V gene. V lost 4 bases and J 9 bases, leaving 13 bases between the germline ends. CDR3 sequence (DNA): TGTGCCAGCAGTGCGGCAGCCGGGGGGCAGTACTTC. The encoded protein is CASSAAAGGQYF.

Note on this clonotype: A much larger clone sits a single nucleotide away, making a read error possible. This chain connects TRBV28 to TRBJ2-2; either TRBD1 or TRBD2 may supply D (6 bases each). Germline V gene data show CDR1 as MDHEN and CDR2 as SYDVKM. V dropped 5 bases and J dropped 2 bases, with 15 bases sitting between them. The CDR3 sequence is 16 residues long. CDR3 coding DNA: TGTGCCAGCAGTCCACCACGGGGGCCCAACACCGGGGAGCTGTTTTTT. Translation: CASSPPRGPNTGELFF.

The V and J genes are TRBV25-1 and TRBJ2-2; D possibly corresponds to TRBD1 (6 bases). The CDR3 totals 15 residues. Germline V CDR1 and CDR2: MGHDK, SYGVNS. Trimming removed 6 bases from V and 0 bases from J, with 11 bases in between. CDR3 DNA sequence: TGTGCCAGCAGCGCACAGGGAGCGAACACCGGGGAGCTGTTTTTT. Amino acid sequence: CASSAQGANTGELFF. The whole variable domain, filled in from reference TRBV25-1 and TRBJ2-2, reads EADIYQTPRYLVIGTGKKITLECSQTMGHDKMYWYQQDPGMELHLIHYSYGVNSTEKGDLSSESTVSRIRTEHFPLTLESARPSHTSQYLCASSAQGANTGELFFGEGSRLTVL.

This clonotype was seen repeatedly, ten times or more. The chain recombines TRBV9 with TRBJ2-3; 14 bases are shared with TRBD2. The CDR3 is 17 residues long. Germline V gene lookup returns CDR1 SGDLS and CDR2 YYNGEE. V lost 4 bases, J lost 0 bases, and 4 bases stayed unmatched. DNA of the CDR3: TGTGCCAGCAGCTTGACTAGCGGGGGGGGTAGCACAGATACGCAGTATTTT. Amino acid sequence: CASSLTSGGGSTDTQYF.

This clonotype came up many times. V and J are TRBV20-1 and TRBJ1-5, with unresolved D. V dropped 3 bases and J dropped 4 bases, with 7 bases sitting between them. CDR1 DFQATT and CDR2 SNEGSKA come from the germline V gene (reference sequence). The CDR3 runs 12 residues. The CDR3 protein is CSARLRNQPQHF. CDR3 sequence (DNA): TGCAGTGCTAGGTTGCGTAATCAGCCCCAGCATTTT.

This clonotype occurred a few times. This probably arose from a read error, given a far larger clone one base away. The V gene is TRBV11-3, the J gene TRBJ2-3; 8 nucleotides match TRBD2. Germline trimming cut 4 bases from V and 0 bases from J; bases unmatched to any gene: 18. The length of the CDR3 is 20 residues. CDR1 and CDR2 from the germline V gene are SGHNT and YENEEA. The CDR3 DNA reads TGTGCCAGCAGCTGGATGATAACTAGCGGAAACGGGCCTAGCACAGATACGCAGTATTTT. Protein sequence: CASSWMITSGNGPSTDTQYF.

Many counts were recorded for this clonotype. The CDR3 region has the DNA TGTGCCAGCAGCCACCGGACAGGGGTCGAGCAGTACTTC. It codes for CASSHRTGVEQYF. The chain recombines TRBV13 with TRBJ2-7; 9 nucleotides align to TRBD1. With V trimmed by 5 bases and J by 6 bases, 5 bases remained unmatched. This CDR3 is 13 amino acids long. The germline V gene has CDR1 PRHDT and CDR2 FYEKMQ (reference sequence).

This clonotype occurred many times. CDR3 protein: CASSLSGVGNQPQHF. CDR3 sequence (DNA): TGTGCCAGCAGTTTATCAGGGGTTGGAAATCAGCCCCAGCATTTT. This chain joins TRBV28 and TRBJ1-5; tentatively, D is TRBD1 (6 bases). Deletions cut 1 base from V and 4 bases from J, with 11 bases between. The germline V gene has CDR1 MDHEN and CDR2 SYDVKM. The CDR3 sequence is 15 residues long.

The CDR3 DNA sequence: TGTGCCAGCAGCCCGACTAGCGGGGGGGCGGGCATTCAGTACTTC. Translating it yields CASSPTSGGAGIQYF. This chain joins TRBV11-2 and TRBJ2-4, with TRBD2 identical over 14 bases. Unmatched junction bases numbered 6, after V lost 5 bases and J lost 9 bases. Germline V lookup: CDR1 SGHAT, CDR2 FQNNGV. The CDR3 has 15 amino acids.